This TCR beta chain came from a study of blood T cell repertoires in COVID-19. As for the study in general: Acute and convalescent COVID-19 specimens originated in the United States, Italy and Spain. Nucleic acid was either cDNA or gDNA, and it came from T cells, B-cell-depleted T cells, or PBMCs.

In the authors' methods: Estimation of nucleated cell counts relied on the amplification of reference gene primers. Sequencing used immunoSEQ multiplex PCR; TCRdb keeps in-frame clones, though not all of them. V, J and clone size are those of that table, while D and trimming were read from the DNA. The data show approximately 98,000 clones, with just over 70% seen just once and less than 2% held by the top ten. About this clone: Different DNA sequences within this sample yield the same CDR3.

Trimming cost V 0 bases and J 0 bases, with 5 bases left between them. CDR1 is GTSNPN and CDR2 is SVGIG in the germline V gene (reference sequence). The CDR3 consists of 13 residues. The source of this sequence is a woman between 40 and 50 years old with acute or convalescent COVID-19. V gene TRBV30 combines with J gene TRBJ1-1; no firm D call. Sequenced sample: peripheral blood. CDR3 nucleotides: TGTGCCTGGAGTGTGGAGATGAACACTGAAGCTTTCTTT. Translation: CAWSVEMNTEAFF.